These 8 T cell receptor beta chains originate from one sample sequenced in a study of human T cells and chemical hapten exposure. This sample's time point: healthy volunteer bleed at 6 weeks. Whole blood, unfractionated, served as the material for total RNA extraction. A single record per CDR3 protein comes from TCRdb applying MiXCR to the RACE reads. The table shows 30,000 to 35,000 distinct CDR3 sequences, with roughly 5% occurring only once. The specimen sequenced was whole blood. These receptors originate from a human donor in good health. Some clones in this sample may be carry-over from other donors' samples.

There are many counts of this clonotype. The V call is TRBV2, the J call TRBJ1-1; D unclear. Trimming shortened V by 7 bases and J by 2 bases, and 14 bases separated the two germline ends. From germline, CDR1 is SNHLY and CDR2 FYNNEI. The CDR3 is 14 residues long. CDR3 sequence (DNA): TGTGCCAGCACCGAAACAGCCAGCAACACTGAAGCTTTCTTT. It encodes CASTETASNTEAFF.

This clonotype was recorded many times. The chain is built from TRBV7-2 and TRBJ2-2, with 7 bases aligning to TRBD1. The CDR3 consists of 16 residues. With 7 bases clipped from V and 0 bases from J, the junction kept 8 bases outside the gene matches. Germline CDR1 and CDR2: SGHTA and FQGNSA. CDR3: CASTHRQGPNTGELFF. The DNA of the CDR3 is TGTGCCAGCACCCACCGACAGGGTCCGAACACCGGGGAGCTGTTTTTT.

In this sample, this clonotype turned up many times. The chain recombines TRBV21-1 with TRBJ2-3; the D segment call TRBD2 is taken from the table without a DNA check. TRBV21-1 is a documented pseudogene. This CDR3 is built from 13 residues. Written as DNA, the CDR3 is TGTGCCAGCAGCTCGCACCTAGCGGATACGCAGTATTTT. It encodes CASSSHLADTQYF.

This clonotype was recorded many times. As DNA, the CDR3 is TGTGCCATCAGTGAGGCTCGTCAGTCAGATACGCAGTATTTT. This sequence encodes CAISEARQSDTQYF. V and J are TRBV10-3 and TRBJ2-3; D gene ambiguous. V shed 2 bases and J shed 4 bases, with 10 bases lying between them. CDR1 and CDR2 from the germline V gene are ENHRY and SYGVKD. The CDR3 is made up of 14 amino acids.

Ten or more counts support this clonotype. The chain carries TRBV2 and TRBJ2-3; 16 bases align to TRBD2. The length of the CDR3 is 17 residues. With V trimmed by 11 bases and J by 4 bases, 12 bases remained unmatched. CDR1 and CDR2 (germline): SNHLY, FYNNEI. The DNA of the CDR3 is TGTGCCGGTAACCCCGGGACTAGCGGGAGGGCCTCAGATACGCAGTATTTT. This gives the protein CAGNPGTSGRASDTQYF.

This clonotype has just a few counts. This rearrangement joins TRBV11-2 to TRBJ1-1; tentative D call: TRBD1 (5 bases). V gave up 0 bases and J gave up 5 bases, with 13 bases separating them. This CDR3 comprises 15 residues. CDR1 and CDR2 from the germline V gene are SGHAT and FQNNGV. CDR3 in amino acids: CASSLDWAAGTEAFF. Here the CDR3 DNA reads TGTGCCAGCAGCTTAGACTGGGCGGCAGGGACTGAAGCTTTCTTT.

This clonotype was seen repeatedly, ten times or more. CDR3 nucleotide sequence: TGCAGCGTGGGCGGGAGGGGGACAGGAGATACGCAGTATTTT. It translates to CSVGGRGTGDTQYF. This rearrangement joins TRBV29-1 to TRBJ2-3, with D perhaps TRBD2 (9 bases). The CDR3 runs 14 residues. Trimming took 6 bases from V and 5 from J, leaving 18 bases between them. Germline V gene sequence: CDR1 SQVTM, CDR2 ANQGSEA.

The table lists this clonotype with many counts. The rearrangement uses TRBV20-1 and TRBJ2-5; the D gene is possibly TRBD1 (5 bases). With 0 bases removed from V and 3 bases from J, the gap between germline ends came to 14 bases. The germline gives CDR1 DFQATT, CDR2 SNEGSKA (reference sequence). The CDR3 covers 15 residues. The chain's CDR3 is CSARDQRAGKETQYF. The CDR3 DNA follows: TGCAGTGCTAGAGACCAGAGAGCAGGGAAAGAGACCCAGTACTTC.